These 25 T cell receptor beta chains came from one sample sequenced in a study of T cell clonality in common variable immunodeficiency. The method was immunoSEQ multiplex PCR; TCRdb's version includes in-frame clones alone and lacks a portion of them. The profile covers around 39,000 clones, none occurring a single time. Source material: peripheral blood mononuclear cells. Every receptor here comes from a person between 18 and 69 years old in good health.

The table lists this clone with many counts. The sequence runs out 3 residues before the end of the CDR3; the remainder is reconstructed from the germline J gene. V and J are TRBV7-6 and TRBJ2-3, with 9 positions matching TRBD2. In germline, CDR1 is SGHVS, CDR2 FNYEAQ. This CDR3 contains 16 residues. The junction had 7 bases not matched to a gene; V was cut back by 5 bases and J by 1 base. The CDR3 region is CASSQAPSGGTDTQYF. The CDR3 bases that were read are TGTGCCAGCAGCCAGGCCCCTAGCGGGGGCACAGATACG.

This clone was picked up many times. The read stops 3 residues short of the end of the CDR3; the missing end is completed from the germline J gene. This rearrangement joins TRBV7-2 to TRBJ1-1; D unclear. Germline V lookup: CDR1 SGHTA, CDR2 FQGNSA. This CDR3 is built from 13 residues. V gave up 4 bases and J gave up 4 bases, with 10 bases separating them. CDR3 DNA, as far as it was read: TGTGCCAGCAGCTCCAGACAACTCACTGAA. As protein: CASSSRQLTE. The full CDR3 sequence reads CASSSRQLTEAFF. Full variable domain (outside the CDR3, taken from reference TRBV7-2 and TRBJ1-1): GAGVSQSPSNKVTEKGKDVELRCDPISGHTALYWYRQSLGQGLEFLIYFQGNSAPDKSGLPSDRFSAERTGGSVSTLTIQRTQQEDSAVYLCASSSRQLTEAFFGQGTRLTVV.

This clone showed up many times. From the germline J gene comes the end of the CDR3, since the read stops 3 residues before it. The chain employs TRBV12-3 or TRBV12-4 and TRBJ2-7; TRBD2 matches 7 bases. This CDR3 is built from 14 residues. V trimming: 4 bases; J trimming: 3 bases; junction bases outside the gene matches: 6. The CDR3 bases that were read are TGTGCCAGCAGTTCCCGGACTAGTCTCTACGAG. Protein: CASSSRTSLYE. The whole CDR3 sequence is CASSSRTSLYEQYF.

The table lists this clone with many counts. The read ends 3 residues shy of where the CDR3 ends; the end is completed using the germline J gene. This rearrangement joins TRBV19 to TRBJ2-5; 10 nucleotides agree with TRBD2. The junction had 17 bases not matched to a gene; V was cut back by 3 bases and J by 1 base. The CDR3 covers 20 residues. Germline assignment: CDR1 LNHDA and CDR2 SQIVND (reference sequence). The CDR3: CASSIRSKTSRLAGQETQYF. CDR3 bases read: TGTGCCAGTAGTATCCGTTCAAAAACTTCTCGACTAGCGGGCCAAGAGACC.

Many counts were recorded for this clone. The junction shows a germline mismatch at one end, possibly a read error. The read ends 3 residues early relative to the CDR3; the germline J gene fills the gap. V is TRBV19 and J is TRBJ2-7, with a tentative D call TRBD1 (5 bases). This CDR3 is 15 amino acids long. Germline-derived CDR1 and CDR2 are LNHDA and SQIVND (reference sequence). The CDR3 here is CTSSMGDSFSYEQYF. Partial CDR3 DNA: TGTACCAGTAGTATGGGTGACAGTTTCTCCTACGAG.

This clone was counted at least ten times. The read comes to an end 3 residues before the CDR3 does, leaving the germline J gene to fill in the end. The chain combines TRBV20-1 with TRBJ1-2; maybe TRBD1 (5 bases). Germline CDR1 reads DFQATT; CDR2 reads SNEGSKA (reference sequence). This CDR3 has 14 residues. The V and J ends lost 4 bases and 6 bases respectively, with 18 bases between them. CDR3 DNA, as far as it was read: TGCAGTGCTACCGACCCTCAGGGAAGCGATGGC. Amino acids: CSATDPQGSDG. The whole CDR3 protein reads CSATDPQGSDGYTF.

Ten or more counts support this clone. The read ends 3 residues early relative to the CDR3; the germline J gene fills the gap. The V and J genes are TRBV16 and TRBJ2-7; 8 bases agree with TRBD2. This CDR3 has 17 amino acids. Germline-derived CDR1 and CDR2 are KGHSY and FQNENV. J was trimmed by 5 bases and V by 4 bases; bases with no gene match: 16. The CDR3 DNA, read in part, is TGTGCCAGCAGCCGACCAACGGGACTAGGGCCCATCCACGAG. Protein product: CASSRPTGLGPIHE. The complete CDR3 protein is CASSRPTGLGPIHEQYF.

This clone was observed a handful of times. With the read ending 3 residues before the CDR3 end, the germline J gene is used to fill in that end. This rearrangement joins TRBV30 to TRBJ2-4, with 9 bases identical to TRBD1. The CDR3 length is 16 residues. Looked up from germline, CDR1 is GTSNPN and CDR2 is SVGIG (reference sequence). CDR3 region: CAWSSRDREFNYGQYF. The part of the CDR3 DNA that was read is TGTGCCTGGAGTTCCCGGGACAGGGAGTTTAACTATGGT. Full variable domain (rest looked up from reference TRBV30 and TRBJ2-4): SQTIHQWPATLVQPVGSPLSLECTVEGTSNPNLYWYRQAAGRGLQLLFYSVGIGQISSEVPQNLSASRPQDRQFILSSKKLLLSDSGFYLCAWSSRDREFNYGQYFGAGTRLSVL.

This clone was seen more than once but under ten times. The DNA ends 3 residues before the CDR3 does, and the rest of the CDR3 is filled in from the germline J gene. This chain connects TRBV30 to TRBJ1-1; 10 nucleotides align to TRBD1. The germline V gene has CDR1 GTSNPN and CDR2 SVGIG (reference sequence). This CDR3 spans 14 amino acids. The CDR3 DNA, read in part, is TGTGCCTGGGTGGCCTCCGCCGGACAGGGGGTA. It encodes CAWVASAGQGV. The complete CDR3 reads CAWVASAGQGVAFF.

This clone has a count of ten or more. The read finishes 3 residues shy of the CDR3 end, and the germline J gene is used to complete it. The V and J genes are TRBV4-1 and TRBJ1-2; maybe TRBD1 (5 bases). The CDR3 extends over 13 amino acids. Germline V gene lookup returns CDR1 MGHRA and CDR2 YSYEKL. This chain's CDR3 is CASSQVSGEGYTF. The part of the CDR3 DNA that was read is TGCGCCAGCAGCCAAGTCTCGGGGGAAGGC.

This clone occurred many times. Read coverage stops 3 residues before the CDR3 terminus; the germline J gene supplies the remainder. This chain uses TRBV7-6 with TRBJ2-5; 7 bases line up with TRBD1. CDR1 is SGHVS and CDR2 is FNYEAQ in the germline V gene. This CDR3 contains 15 residues. V was pared by 1 base and J by 5 bases, with 7 bases of the junction left unmatched. The CDR3 sequence: CASSLVTGPKETQYF. The CDR3 bases that were read are TGTGCCAGCAGCTTAGTGACAGGGCCCAAGGAGACC.

This clone showed up many times. Read coverage stops 3 residues before the CDR3 terminus; the germline J gene supplies the remainder. The rearrangement links TRBV30 to TRBJ2-3; 9 nucleotides align to TRBD2. The length of the CDR3 is 15 residues. CDR1 is GTSNPN, CDR2 SVGIG, per germline (reference sequence). With 3 bases clipped from V and 4 bases from J, the junction kept 8 bases outside the gene matches. CDR3: CAWREAGTSPDTQYF. The sequenced part of the CDR3 DNA is TGTGCCTGGAGAGAAGCCGGGACTAGCCCAGATACG.

The table lists this clone with many counts. A read error may produce the germline difference seen at one junction end. The read ends 3 residues early relative to the CDR3; the germline J gene fills the gap. J is TRBJ2-1 and V is TRBV7-7; 13 bases line up with TRBD2. The CDR3 spans 18 residues. Germline loops: CDR1 SSHAT, CDR2 FNYEAQ (reference sequence). Incomplete CDR3 DNA: TGTGCTAGCAGCTTACCCGACACACCGGGACTAGCGGGAATTGAG. As protein: CASSLPDTPGLAGIE. The complete CDR3 sequence is CASSLPDTPGLAGIEQFF.

This clone was counted at least ten times. The sequence runs out 3 residues before the end of the CDR3; the remainder is reconstructed from the germline J gene. The rearrangement links TRBV9 to TRBJ2-3; 7 nucleotides align to TRBD2. CDR3 size: 16 residues. Germline V gene sequence: CDR1 SGDLS, CDR2 YYNGEE. V lost 4 bases, J lost 2 bases, and 10 bases stayed unmatched. The covered CDR3 bases are TGTGCCAGCAGCCTCTTAGCAGCGGGGAACACAGATACG. Its protein is CASSLLAAGNTDT. The whole CDR3 is CASSLLAAGNTDTQYF. The whole variable domain, remainder taken from reference TRBV9 and TRBJ2-3, is DSGVTQTPKHLITATGQRVTLRCSPRSGDLSVYWYQQSLDQGLQFLIQYYNGEERAKGNILERFSAQQFPDLHSELNLSSLELGDSALYFCASSLLAAGNTDTQYFGPGTRLTVL.

This clone was counted many times. The CDR3 goes on 3 residues after the read ends, and that part is filled in from the germline J gene. This rearrangement joins TRBV18 to TRBJ2-7, with TRBD1 matching 8 bases. CDR1 is KGHSH and CDR2 is LQKENI in the germline V gene. The CDR3 sequence is 15 residues long. V shed 0 bases, J shed 6 bases, and the junction held 7 bases outside the gene matches. Here the CDR3 reads CASSPPDRAGIEQYF. CDR3 DNA (partial): TGTGCCAGCTCACCACCGGACAGGGCGGGGATCGAG.

As regards this clone: The CDR3 is cut off 3 residues early in the read; its end comes from the germline J gene. The gene calls are TRBV10-3 and TRBJ2-7, with TRBD2 matching 10 bases. The CDR3 sequence is 16 residues long. CDR1 and CDR2 from the germline V gene are ENHRY and SYGVKD. V lost 8 bases and J lost 4; bases outside the gene matches: 14. CDR3 protein: CAIAPEGTSVRYEQYF. Partial CDR3 DNA: TGTGCCATCGCTCCGGAGGGGACTAGCGTCCGATACGAG.

This clone has at least ten counts. The read ends 3 residues early relative to the CDR3; the germline J gene fills the gap. The chain recombines TRBV27 with TRBJ2-3, with 14 nucleotides matching TRBD2. Looked up from germline, CDR1 is MNHEY and CDR2 is SMNVEV (reference sequence). V lost 6 bases to trimming and J lost 1 base; unmatched junction nucleotides: 9. The CDR3 is 18 residues long. The covered CDR3 bases are TGTGCCAGCAGCCTGGGACTAGCGGGAGTAAGGGGCACAGATACG. This gives the protein CASSLGLAGVRGTDT. The whole CDR3 region reads CASSLGLAGVRGTDTQYF.

Only a few counts were recorded for this clone. The sequenced fragment ends 3 residues before the CDR3 boundary, so the rest is inferred from the germline J gene. V is TRBV11-2 and J is TRBJ1-1; D unresolved. The length of the CDR3 is 12 residues. The germline V gene has CDR1 SGHAT and CDR2 FQNNGV. The CDR3 spells CASSLVGGEAFF. Incomplete CDR3 DNA: TGTGCCAGCAGCCTCGTCGGAGGGGAA. Based on the CDR3 plus reference TRBV11-2 and TRBJ1-1, the full variable domain is EAGVAQSPRYKIIEKRQSVAFWCNPISGHATLYWYQQILGQGPKLLIQFQNNGVVDDSQLPKDRFSAERLKGVDSTLKIQPAKLEDSAVYLCASSLVGGEAFFGQGTRLTVV.

In this sample, this clone turned up a few times. A read error may be the cause here, since a much bigger clone is one base away. The CDR3 end is not reached by the read, which stops 3 residues before it; the germline J gene fills it in. This chain connects TRBV7-2 to TRBJ1-1; a weak D match, TRBD1 (5 bases). The V gene's germline CDR1 is SGHTA and CDR2 FQGNSA. V was shortened by 2 bases and J by 1 base, with 5 bases between the two germline ends. There are 13 residues in the CDR3. CDR3 region: CASSLQGNTEAFF. Incomplete CDR3 DNA: TGTGCCAGCAGCTTACAGGGGAACACTGAA.

Many counts were recorded for this clone. The read ends 3 residues before the CDR3 terminus; that terminus is restored from the germline J gene. This chain connects TRBV19 to TRBJ2-3; 9 bases match TRBD2. Germline CDR1 LNHDA, CDR2 SQIVND (reference sequence). J lost 0 bases, V lost 8 bases, and 15 bases had no gene match. This CDR3 is 18 amino acids long. The chain's CDR3 is CASSRLAVAGSSTDTQYF. CDR3 DNA, as far as it was read: TGTGCCAGTTCGCGACTAGCGGTCGCGGGATCTAGCACAGATACG.

This clone was recorded a few times. Read coverage stops 3 residues before the CDR3 terminus; the germline J gene supplies the remainder. The rearrangement joins TRBV7-2 to TRBJ1-4; D perhaps matches TRBD1 (6 bases). CDR3 size: 14 residues. The germline V gene encodes CDR1 SGHTA and CDR2 FQGNSA. CDR3 DNA, as far as it was read: TGTGCCAGCACCCCAGACAGGAATAATTCACCA. It translates to CASTPDRNNSP. Given in full, the CDR3 is CASTPDRNNSPLFF. The full variable domain, completed using reference TRBV7-2 and TRBJ1-4, is GAGVSQSPSNKVTEKGKDVELRCDPISGHTALYWYRQSLGQGLEFLIYFQGNSAPDKSGLPSDRFSAERTGGSVSTLTIQRTQQEDSAVYLCASTPDRNNSPLFFGSGTQLSVL.

The sample holds many counts of this clone. The CDR3 is cut off 3 residues early in the read; its end comes from the germline J gene. The rearrangement links TRBV5-4 to TRBJ2-4; perhaps TRBD1 as D (6 bases). This CDR3 contains 14 residues. The V gene lost 2 bases and the J gene lost 6 bases, with 12 bases spanning the gap. CDR1 is SGHNT, CDR2 YYREEE, per germline (reference sequence). CDR3 DNA, as far as it was read: TGTGCCAGCAGCTTACAGGGAAGGGGAAACATT. Protein product: CASSLQGRGNI. The full CDR3 is CASSLQGRGNIQYF.

This clone was recorded at least ten times. The read ends 3 residues before the CDR3 terminus; that terminus is restored from the germline J gene. The V and J genes are TRBV28 and TRBJ2-7, with 7 bases that match TRBD1. Germline CDR1 reads MDHEN; CDR2 reads SYDVKM. The CDR3 runs to 14 residues. J was trimmed by 2 bases and V by 7 bases; bases with no gene match: 8. CDR3 region: CASIRKGAAYEQYF. The CDR3 DNA, read in part, is TGTGCCAGCATCCGTAAGGGGGCCGCCTACGAG.

This clone was counted ten times or more. The read comes to an end 3 residues before the CDR3 does, leaving the germline J gene to fill in the end. The chain is built from TRBV7-9 and TRBJ2-4; D is possibly TRBD1 (6 bases). The CDR3 runs to 12 residues. Germline lookup yields CDR1 SEHNR and CDR2 FQNEAQ (reference sequence). V shed 11 bases and J shed 2 bases, with 10 bases lying between them. The covered CDR3 bases are TGTGCCTTACAGGGATCCAAAAACATT. Its protein is CALQGSKNI. The whole CDR3 region reads CALQGSKNIQYF.

This clone has ten or more counts. The CDR3 extends 3 residues past the end of the read, so its final part is completed from the germline J gene. The chain carries TRBV20-1 and TRBJ2-2; 8 positions agree with TRBD1. Germline-derived CDR1 and CDR2 are DFQATT and SNEGSKA (reference sequence). This CDR3 comprises 15 residues. V was pared by 5 bases and J by 4 bases, with 9 bases of the junction left unmatched. CDR3 DNA (partial): TGCAGTGCTCGCGAAATCAGGGGGCGCACCGGGGAG. Its protein product is CSAREIRGRTGE. The whole CDR3 region reads CSAREIRGRTGELFF.